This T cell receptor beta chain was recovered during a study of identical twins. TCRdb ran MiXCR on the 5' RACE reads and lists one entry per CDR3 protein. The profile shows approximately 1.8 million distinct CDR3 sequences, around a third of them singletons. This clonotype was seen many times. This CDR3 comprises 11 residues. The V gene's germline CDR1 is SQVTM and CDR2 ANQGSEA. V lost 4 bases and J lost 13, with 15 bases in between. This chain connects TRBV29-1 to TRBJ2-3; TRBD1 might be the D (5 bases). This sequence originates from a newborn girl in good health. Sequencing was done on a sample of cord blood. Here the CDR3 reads CSVVVGDRKYF. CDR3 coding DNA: TGCAGCGTTGTAGTAGGGGATCGAAAGTATTTT.